This TCR beta chain originates from a study of regulatory T cells in long-lasting Graves disease. The CDR3 contains 15 residues. Germline V lookup: CDR1 LGHDT, CDR2 YNNKEL (reference sequence). V lost 1 base, J lost 3 bases, and 0 bases stayed unmatched. Construction of the TCR beta libraries employed iRepertoire HTBI primers in conjunction with Arm-PCR of CDR3 regions. Each CDR3 protein is one row after TCRdb ran MiXCR on the multiplex PCR reads. This sample carries about 330,000 distinct CDR3 sequences, roughly 16% of them seen once, and the ten largest clones take around 20%. Described time point: newly diagnosed GD, antithyroid drugs for less than 3 months. There was RNA extracted from PBMCs, and the TCR library was made from it. This clonotype was detected many times. These same data were also listed under a study on T cells in Graves' hyperthyroidism and ophthalmopathy.

This specimen was peripheral blood mononuclear cells (PBMCs), taken at new diagnosis, from a patient treated with antithyroid drugs. The V and J genes are TRBV3-1 and TRBJ1-4, with 9 positions matching TRBD1. The receptor was derived from a woman aged 18-29 years with Graves disease. The CDR3 bases are TGTGCCAGCAGCCAAGGGACAGGGGCTAATGAAAAACTGTTTTTT. It encodes CASSQGTGANEKLFF.